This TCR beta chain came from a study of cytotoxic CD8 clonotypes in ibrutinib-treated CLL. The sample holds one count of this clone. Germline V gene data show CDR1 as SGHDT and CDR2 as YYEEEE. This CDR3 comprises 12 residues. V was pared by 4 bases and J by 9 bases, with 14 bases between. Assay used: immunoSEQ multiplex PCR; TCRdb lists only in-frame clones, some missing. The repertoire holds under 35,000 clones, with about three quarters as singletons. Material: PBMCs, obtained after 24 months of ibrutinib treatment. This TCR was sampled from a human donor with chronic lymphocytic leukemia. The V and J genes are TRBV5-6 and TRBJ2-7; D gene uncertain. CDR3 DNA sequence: TGTGCCAGCAGCAAGGACGATCGCGGGCAGTACTTC. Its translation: CASSKDDRGQYF.